This T cell receptor (beta chain) originates from a study of T cell changes during pregnancy in multiple sclerosis. Sequenced by immunoSEQ multiplex PCR; TCRdb stores in-frame clones only, minus some. Of fewer than 85,000 clones in the sample, 85% to 95% were seen once. The V end lost 4 bases, the J end lost 5 bases, and 11 bases lay between the germline ends. CDR1 is SGHAT and CDR2 is FQNNGV in the germline V gene. The CDR3 is made up of 13 amino acids. The clonotype comes from a female donor with multiple sclerosis, enrolled in a pregnancy study. Sequenced material: peripheral blood, taken in the third trimester of pregnancy. This chain uses TRBV11-2 with TRBJ2-5; D may be TRBD2 (5 bases). CDR3 loop: CASSSWTGETQYF. The CDR3 DNA sequence: TGTGCCAGCAGCTCATGGACTGGGGAGACCCAGTACTTC.